The text below deals with one T cell receptor beta chain. These data are taken from a study of blood T cell repertoires in COVID-19. Background on the study: Acute and convalescent COVID-19 samples came from the United States, Italy and Spain. T cells, B-cell-depleted T cells, or PBMCs supplied cDNA or gDNA.

In the original analysis: Researchers report that nucleated cell counts were estimated from reference gene primer amplification. Data came from immunoSEQ multiplex PCR; TCRdb stores just in-frame clones and leaves some out. That table furnishes V, J and clone size, whereas the DNA furnished D and trimming. The sample lists some 130,000 clones; more than 70% were seen once. Germline CDR1 ENHRY, CDR2 SYGVKD. This CDR3 contains 14 residues. V lost 10 bases and J 5 bases, leaving 20 bases between the germline ends. Sequencing was done on a sample of peripheral blood. The origin of this receptor is a man aged 45-60 years with acute or convalescent COVID-19. The chain couples TRBV10-3 to TRBJ1-1; D unresolved. The CDR3 spells CATEPGEGRTEAFF. CDR3 sequence (DNA): TGTGCCACCGAACCGGGAGAGGGAAGAACTGAAGCTTTCTTT.